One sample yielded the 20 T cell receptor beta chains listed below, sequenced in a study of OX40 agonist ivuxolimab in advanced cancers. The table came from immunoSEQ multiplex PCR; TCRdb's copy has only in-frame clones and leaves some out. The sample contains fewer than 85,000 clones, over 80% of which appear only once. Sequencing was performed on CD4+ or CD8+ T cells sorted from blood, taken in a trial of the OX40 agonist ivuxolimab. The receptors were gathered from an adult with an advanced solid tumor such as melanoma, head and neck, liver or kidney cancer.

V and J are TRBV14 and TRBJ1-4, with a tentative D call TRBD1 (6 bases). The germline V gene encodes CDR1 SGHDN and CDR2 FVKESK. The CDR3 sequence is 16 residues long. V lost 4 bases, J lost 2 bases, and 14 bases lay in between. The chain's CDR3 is CASSPHEGVTNEKLFF. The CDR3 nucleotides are TGTGCCAGCAGCCCCCACGAGGGGGTGACTAATGAAAAACTGTTTTTT.

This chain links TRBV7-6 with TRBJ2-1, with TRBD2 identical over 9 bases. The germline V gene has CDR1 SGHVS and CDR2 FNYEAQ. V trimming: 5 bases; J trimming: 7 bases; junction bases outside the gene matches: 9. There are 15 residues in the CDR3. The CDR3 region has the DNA TGTGCCAGCAGCCGGGGCCCTAGCGGGGTAAATGAGCAGTTCTTC. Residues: CASSRGPSGVNEQFF. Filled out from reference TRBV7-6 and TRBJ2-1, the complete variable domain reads GAGVSQSPRYKVTKRGQDVALRCDPISGHVSLYWYRQALGQGPEFLTYFNYEAQQDKSGLPNDRFSAERPEGSISTLTIQRTEQRDSAMYRCASSRGPSGVNEQFFGPGTRLTVL.

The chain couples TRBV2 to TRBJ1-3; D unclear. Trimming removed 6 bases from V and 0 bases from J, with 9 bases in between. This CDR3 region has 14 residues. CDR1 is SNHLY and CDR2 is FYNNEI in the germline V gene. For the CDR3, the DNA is TGTGCCAGCAGGAACGACATCTCTGGAAACACCATATATTTT. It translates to CASRNDISGNTIYF.

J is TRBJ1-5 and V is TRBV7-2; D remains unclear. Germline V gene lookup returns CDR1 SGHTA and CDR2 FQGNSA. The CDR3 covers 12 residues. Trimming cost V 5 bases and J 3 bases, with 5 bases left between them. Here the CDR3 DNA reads TGTGCCAGCAGCCCGTTCAATCAGCCCCAGCATTTT. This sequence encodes CASSPFNQPQHF.

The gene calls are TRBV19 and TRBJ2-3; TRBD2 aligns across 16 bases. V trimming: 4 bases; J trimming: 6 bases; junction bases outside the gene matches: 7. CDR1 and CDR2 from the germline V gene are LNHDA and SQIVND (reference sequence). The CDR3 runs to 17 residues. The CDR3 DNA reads TGTGCCAGTAGTAAGAAGGGACTAGCGGGGGGGAGTGATACGCAGTATTTT. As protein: CASSKKGLAGGSDTQYF.

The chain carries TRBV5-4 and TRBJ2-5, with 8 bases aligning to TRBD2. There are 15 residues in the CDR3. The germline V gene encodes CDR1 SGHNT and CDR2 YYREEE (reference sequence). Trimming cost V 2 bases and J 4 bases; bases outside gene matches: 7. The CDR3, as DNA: TGTGCCAGCAGCTTACCGGGACTAGAAGGAGAGACCCAGTACTTC. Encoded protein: CASSLPGLEGETQYF.

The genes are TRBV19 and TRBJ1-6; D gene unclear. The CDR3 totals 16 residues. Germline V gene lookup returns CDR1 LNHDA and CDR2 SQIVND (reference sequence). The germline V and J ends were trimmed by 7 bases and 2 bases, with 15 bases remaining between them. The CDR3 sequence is CASTLGSSAYNSPLHF. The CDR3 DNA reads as TGTGCCAGTACACTGGGGTCGAGCGCCTATAATTCACCCCTCCACTTT.

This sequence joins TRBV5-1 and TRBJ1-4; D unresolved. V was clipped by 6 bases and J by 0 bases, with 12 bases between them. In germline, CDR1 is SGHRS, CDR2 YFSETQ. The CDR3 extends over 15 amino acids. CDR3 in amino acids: CASTPDGATNEKLFF. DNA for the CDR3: TGCGCCAGCACCCCGGACGGCGCAACTAATGAAAAACTGTTTTTT.

The CDR3 nucleotides read TGTGCCAGCAGCTCTGGGGTGCGCTCCTACAATGAGCAGTTCTTC. This codes for CASSSGVRSYNEQFF. This chain links TRBV5-4 with TRBJ2-1, with D unresolved. The CDR3 has 15 amino acids. V was cut by 3 bases and J by 0 bases, with 10 bases left in between. CDR1 and CDR2 (germline): SGHNT, YYREEE (reference sequence).

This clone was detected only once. DNA of the CDR3: TGTGCCAGCAGTTTAGGACCGACGAGCAATCAGCCCCAGCATTTT. Its protein product is CASSLGPTSNQPQHF. The chain links TRBV2 to TRBJ1-5; no firm D call. Germline-derived CDR1 and CDR2 are SNHLY and FYNNEI. Trimming shortened V by 5 bases and J by 1 base, and 12 bases separated the two germline ends. CDR3 size: 15 residues.

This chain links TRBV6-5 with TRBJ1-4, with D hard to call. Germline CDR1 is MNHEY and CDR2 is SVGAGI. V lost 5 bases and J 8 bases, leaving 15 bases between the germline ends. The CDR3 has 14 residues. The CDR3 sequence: CASSSTSRREKLFF. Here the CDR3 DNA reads TGTGCCAGCAGTAGCACAAGCCGGCGAGAAAAACTGTTTTTT.

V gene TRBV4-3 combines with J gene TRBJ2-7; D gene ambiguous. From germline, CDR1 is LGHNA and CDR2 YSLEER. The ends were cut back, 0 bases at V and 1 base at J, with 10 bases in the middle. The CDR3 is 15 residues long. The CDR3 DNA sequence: TGCGCCAGCAGCCAAGATAGGGTAGGGTCCTACGAGCAGTACTTC. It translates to CASSQDRVGSYEQYF.

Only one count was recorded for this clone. The CDR3 DNA is TGTGCCAGCAGTGCGGGGGACAGGGCCTACGAGCAGTACTTC. Translating it yields CASSAGDRAYEQYF. The rearrangement joins TRBV6-1 to TRBJ2-7; 9 nucleotides line up with TRBD1. Germline CDR1 MNHNS, CDR2 SASEGT. J gave up 2 bases and V 4 bases, and 3 bases lay outside the gene matches. The CDR3 length is 14 residues.

The CDR3 DNA reads TGTGCCAGCACCGTTGACGCCGGCACCGGGGAGCTGTTTTTT. It translates to CASTVDAGTGELFF. V gene TRBV7-2 combines with J gene TRBJ2-2; D gene unclear. CDR1 is SGHTA, CDR2 FQGNSA, per germline. V was cut by 7 bases and J by 4 bases, with 13 bases left in between. This CDR3 region has 14 residues.

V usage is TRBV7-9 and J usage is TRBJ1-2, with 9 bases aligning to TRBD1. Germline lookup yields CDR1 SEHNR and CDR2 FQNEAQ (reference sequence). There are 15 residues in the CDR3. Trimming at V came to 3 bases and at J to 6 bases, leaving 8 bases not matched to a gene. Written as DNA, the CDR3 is TGTGCCAGCAGCTTGGCCGGGACAGGGATCCATGGCTACACCTTC. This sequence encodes CASSLAGTGIHGYTF.

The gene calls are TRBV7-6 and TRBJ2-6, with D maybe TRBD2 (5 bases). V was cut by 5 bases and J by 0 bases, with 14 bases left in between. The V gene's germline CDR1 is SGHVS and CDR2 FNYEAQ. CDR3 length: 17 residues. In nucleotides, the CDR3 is TGTGCCAGCAGCCCCCCTCGAGGGAGCTCTGGGGCCAACGTCCTGACTTTC. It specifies CASSPPRGSSGANVLTF.

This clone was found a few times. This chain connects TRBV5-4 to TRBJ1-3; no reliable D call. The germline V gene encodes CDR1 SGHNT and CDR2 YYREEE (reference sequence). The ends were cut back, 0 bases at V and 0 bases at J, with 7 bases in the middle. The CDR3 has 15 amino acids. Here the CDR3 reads CASSLAGSSGNTIYF. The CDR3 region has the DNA TGTGCCAGCAGCTTGGCGGGGAGCTCTGGAAACACCATATATTTT. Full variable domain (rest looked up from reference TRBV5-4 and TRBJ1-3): ETGVTQSPTHLIKTRGQQVTLRCSSQSGHNTVSWYQQALGQGPQFIFQYYREEENGRGNFPPRFSGLQFPNYSSELNVNALELDDSALYLCASSLAGSSGNTIYFGEGSWLTVV.

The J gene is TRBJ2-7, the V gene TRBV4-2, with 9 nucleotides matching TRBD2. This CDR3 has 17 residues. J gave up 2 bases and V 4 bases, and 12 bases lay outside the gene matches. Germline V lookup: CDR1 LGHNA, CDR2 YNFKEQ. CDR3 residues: CASSPGSGGGAPYEQYF. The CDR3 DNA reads TGTGCCAGCAGCCCGGGTTCGGGCGGGGGGGCCCCCTACGAGCAGTACTTC.

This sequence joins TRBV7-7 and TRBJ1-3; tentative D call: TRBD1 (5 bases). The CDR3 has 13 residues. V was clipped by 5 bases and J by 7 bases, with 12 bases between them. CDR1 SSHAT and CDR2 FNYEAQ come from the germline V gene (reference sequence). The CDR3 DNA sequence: TGTGCCAGCAGCCCTAGTGGGGGTAACACCATATATTTT. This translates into CASSPSGGNTIYF.

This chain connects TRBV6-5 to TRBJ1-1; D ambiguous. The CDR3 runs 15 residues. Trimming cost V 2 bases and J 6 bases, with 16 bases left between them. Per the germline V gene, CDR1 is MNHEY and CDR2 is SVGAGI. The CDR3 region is CASSYGGGFGAEAFF. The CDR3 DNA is TGTGCCAGCAGTTACGGTGGAGGGTTTGGCGCTGAAGCTTTCTTT.